This T cell receptor beta chain was sequenced in a study of blood T cell repertoires in COVID-19. Participants were aged about 18 to 100 years from 20 to 30 US areas. Assay used: immunoSEQ multiplex PCR; TCRdb lists only in-frame clones, some missing. The sample has approximately 130,000 clones; roughly 80% are singletons. V lost 1 base and J 1 base, leaving 11 bases between the germline ends. CDR1 is SGHVS, CDR2 FQNEAQ, per germline. The length of the CDR3 is 16 residues. The chain has TRBV7-8 and TRBJ1-5, with D possibly TRBD1 on 5 matching bases. The source of this sequence is a man between 25 and 39 years old who had recovered from COVID-19. Sequenced material: PBMCs or T cells enriched from blood (not recorded which). CDR3 residues: CASSLGQTVSNQPQHF. The CDR3, as DNA: TGTGCCAGCAGCTTAGGACAGACAGTGAGCAATCAGCCCCAGCATTTT.